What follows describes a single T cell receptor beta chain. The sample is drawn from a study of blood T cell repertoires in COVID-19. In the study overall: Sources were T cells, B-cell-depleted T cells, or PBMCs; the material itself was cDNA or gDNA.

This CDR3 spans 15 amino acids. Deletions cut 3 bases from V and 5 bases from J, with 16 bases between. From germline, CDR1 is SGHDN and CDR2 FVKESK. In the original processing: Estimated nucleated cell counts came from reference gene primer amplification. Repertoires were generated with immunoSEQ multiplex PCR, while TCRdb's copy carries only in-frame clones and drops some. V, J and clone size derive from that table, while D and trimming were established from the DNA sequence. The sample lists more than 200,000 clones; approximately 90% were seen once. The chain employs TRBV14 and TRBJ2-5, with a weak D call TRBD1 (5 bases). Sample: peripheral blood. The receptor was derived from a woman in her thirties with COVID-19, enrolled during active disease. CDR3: CASSQELGRAETQYF. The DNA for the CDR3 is TGTGCCAGCAGCCAGGAGCTCGGCAGGGCGGAGACCCAGTACTTC.